The TCR beta chain under discussion was sequenced for a study of tumor and adjacent non-tumor tissue in lung cancer. Study details: The cohort had 12 adenocarcinoma, a couple of squamous cell and 1 small cell patients.

This sample's RNA came from whole unsorted tissue. TCRbeta libraries were built with three rounds of nested PCR, modified from ARM-PCR. TCRdb reanalysed the multiplex PCR reads using MiXCR and keeps one entry per CDR3 protein. The profile shows over 60,000 distinct CDR3 sequences, approximately 79% of them singletons. Trimming took 7 bases from V and 5 from J, leaving 24 bases between them. Per germline, CDR1 SGHAT and CDR2 FQNNGV. The CDR3 extends over 16 amino acids. This rearrangement joins TRBV11-2 to TRBJ2-7, with no clear D. This TCR derives from a woman aged 50 to 60 with non-small cell lung cancer. Specimen: lung tumor tissue. The CDR3 DNA sequence: TGTGCCAGCATCTCCACAGAGCCCAGGCCGCGGCACGAGCAGTACTTC. Translation gives CASISTEPRPRHEQYF.